Listed here are 18 T cell receptor beta chains from one sample, sequenced in a study of T cells after yellow fever vaccination. MiXCR was run by TCRdb on the 5' RACE reads, yielding one entry per CDR3 protein. The sample consists of about 260,000 distinct CDR3 sequences, 10% to 15% of them appearing once. Sequenced material: CD4+ T cells sorted from PBMCs, taken 45 days after the yellow fever booster vaccination. These receptors came from a man aged 30 to 39 who received the YFV17D yellow fever vaccine.

This chain joins TRBV3-1 and TRBJ1-1; tentative D call: TRBD1 (5 bases). V lost 2 bases to trimming and J lost 5 bases, with 12 bases between them. Germline CDR1 and CDR2: LGHDT and YNNKEL (reference sequence). This CDR3 spans 14 amino acids. The CDR3, as DNA: TGTGCCAGCAGCCAAAGGGACGGGGGGACTGAAGCTTTCTTT. This gives the protein CASSQRDGGTEAFF.

This clonotype appeared a few times. This rearrangement joins TRBV6-4 to TRBJ2-7, with TRBD1 identical over 7 bases. V was clipped by 5 bases and J by 0 bases; unmatched bases: 10. Germline V gene sequence: CDR1 MRHNA, CDR2 SNTAGT. This CDR3 is 16 amino acids long. CDR3 sequence (DNA): TGTGCCAGCAGTAACCGACAGGGCTCAAGCTCCTACGAGCAGTACTTC. Its translation: CASSNRQGSSSYEQYF.

In its sample, this clonotype was seen many times. The chain couples TRBV7-8 to TRBJ2-1, with 7 bases identical to TRBD2. CDR1 and CDR2 from the germline V gene are SGHVS and FQNEAQ. The junction had 5 bases not matched to a gene; V was cut back by 5 bases and J by 1 base. This CDR3 comprises 15 residues. For the CDR3, the DNA is TGTGCCAGCAGCCCAGCGGGGAGGTCCTACAATGAGCAGTTCTTC. Its translation is CASSPAGRSYNEQFF.

This clonotype was observed a handful of times. The chain couples TRBV24-1 to TRBJ2-2; D is perhaps TRBD1 (6 bases). The CDR3 runs 16 residues. V lost 4 bases and J 0 bases, leaving 11 bases between the germline ends. Germline assignment: CDR1 KGHDR and CDR2 SFDVKD. CDR3 loop: CATSEARGSNTGELFF. The CDR3 DNA reads TGTGCCACCAGTGAAGCCAGGGGATCGAACACCGGGGAGCTGTTTTTT.

A few counts support this clonotype. The V call is TRBV6-2 or TRBV6-3, the J call TRBJ2-2; TRBD2 is a possible D gene (5 bases). Germline CDR1 and CDR2: MNHEY and SVGEGT. Trimming took 6 bases from V and 3 from J, leaving 8 bases between them. The CDR3 extends over 13 amino acids. CDR3 coding DNA: TGTGCCAGCAGGGACTTCCACACCGGGGAGCTGTTTTTT. It encodes CASRDFHTGELFF.

CDR3: CSASGPYEQYF. CDR3 nucleotide sequence: TGCAGTGCTAGCGGTCCCTACGAGCAGTACTTC. This chain uses TRBV20-1 with TRBJ2-7, with no clear D. The CDR3 totals 11 residues. CDR1 is DFQATT, CDR2 SNEGSKA, per germline (reference sequence). Trimming left V 3 bases short and J 2 bases short, with 5 bases between.

The J gene is TRBJ2-7, the V gene TRBV14; D call uncertain. Germline V gene lookup returns CDR1 SGHDN and CDR2 FVKESK. V lost 4 bases to trimming and J lost 12 bases, with 19 bases between them. The length of the CDR3 is 13 residues. CDR3 amino acids: CASSRFDGVGPYF. In DNA form, the CDR3 reads TGTGCCAGCAGCCGATTCGACGGAGTAGGCCCGTACTTC.

This chain connects TRBV4-2 to TRBJ2-7, with 12 positions matching TRBD2. The V and J ends lost 0 bases and 2 bases, in that order; junction bases with no gene match: 8. CDR1 LGHNA and CDR2 YNFKEQ come from the germline V gene. This CDR3 contains 18 residues. CDR3 protein: CASSQEETSGSRPYEQYF. CDR3 DNA: TGTGCCAGCAGCCAAGAAGAGACTAGCGGGAGCCGTCCCTACGAGCAGTACTTC.

This clonotype was detected a few times. CDR3 protein: CASSVSGRAGEQFF. CDR3 DNA sequence: TGTGCCAGCAGCGTTAGCGGGAGAGCTGGTGAGCAGTTCTTC. V usage is TRBV5-6 and J usage is TRBJ2-1, with 9 bases identical to TRBD2. Germline V gene sequence: CDR1 SGHDT, CDR2 YYEEEE. This CDR3 is built from 14 residues. V dropped 4 bases and J dropped 9; count of bases not matched to a gene: 8.

In its sample, this clonotype was seen a few times. This chain joins TRBV29-1 and TRBJ2-5; D possibly corresponds to TRBD2 (5 bases). The CDR3 is 12 amino acids. Deletions cut 4 bases from V and 2 bases from J, with 8 bases between. In germline, CDR1 is SQVTM, CDR2 ANQGSEA. The CDR3 nucleotides are TGCAGCGTTGCCGGGATACAAGAGACCCAGTACTTC. Amino acid sequence: CSVAGIQETQYF.

V and J are TRBV10-3 and TRBJ2-5; the match to TRBD1 covers 7 bases. After removal of 5 bases from V and 3 bases from J, the junction contained 9 bases not matched to a gene. The germline V gene encodes CDR1 ENHRY and CDR2 SYGVKD. There are 15 residues in the CDR3. The CDR3 bases are TGTGCCATCAGTTACAGGGGCCAGGCCAAAGAGACCCAGTACTTC. Protein: CAISYRGQAKETQYF.

This clonotype was detected a few times. This chain connects TRBV20-1 to TRBJ2-7, with D perhaps matching TRBD2 (7 bases). CDR3 length: 15 residues. Trimming cost V 0 bases and J 3 bases, with 15 bases left between them. Per germline, CDR1 DFQATT and CDR2 SNEGSKA (reference sequence). CDR3 residues: CSARDWGGGGYEQYF. In nucleotides, the CDR3 is TGCAGTGCTAGAGATTGGGGAGGGGGGGGCTACGAGCAGTACTTC.

This clonotype turned up a few times. The chain links TRBV30 to TRBJ2-7; 8 bases are shared with TRBD2. This CDR3 region has 13 residues. Looked up from germline, CDR1 is GTSNPN and CDR2 is SVGIG (reference sequence). V was pared by 3 bases and J by 7 bases, with 8 bases of the junction left unmatched. The CDR3 region has the DNA TGTGCCTGGAGCGGTAGCGGGATGGGGGAGCAGTACTTC. Translating it yields CAWSGSGMGEQYF.

CDR3 amino acids: CSWRDPSYGYTF. The CDR3 bases are TGCAGCTGGCGGGACCCCAGCTATGGCTACACCTTC. The chain combines TRBV20-1 with TRBJ1-2; D might be TRBD1 (5 bases). From germline, CDR1 is DFQATT and CDR2 SNEGSKA (reference sequence). This CDR3 region has 12 residues.

In this sample, this clonotype turned up a few times. This chain connects TRBV20-1 to TRBJ2-1; 11 bases line up with TRBD2. The germline V gene encodes CDR1 DFQATT and CDR2 SNEGSKA (reference sequence). The CDR3 runs 14 residues. Trimming cost V 6 bases and J 3 bases; bases outside gene matches: 4. The CDR3 sequence is CSATTSGIYNEQFF. CDR3 bases: TGCAGTGCCACGACTAGCGGGATCTACAATGAGCAGTTCTTC.

This clonotype showed up many times. One end of the junction is discordant with germline, which a read error may explain. The gene calls are TRBV7-7 and TRBJ2-1, with TRBD1 matching over 7 bases. CDR3 length: 13 amino acids. In germline, CDR1 is SSHAT, CDR2 FNYEAQ (reference sequence). The DNA of the CDR3 is TGTGCTAGCAGCACGGGACAGACCAATGAGCAGTTCTTC. Amino acid sequence: CASSTGQTNEQFF.

CDR3 residues: CATSDPGGRNEQFF. As DNA, the CDR3 is TGTGCCACCAGTGATCCCGGGGGGAGGAATGAGCAGTTCTTC. This sequence joins TRBV24-1 and TRBJ2-1; 7 positions agree with TRBD2. Germline lookup yields CDR1 KGHDR and CDR2 SFDVKD. The J segment lost 7 bases and the V segment lost 3 bases, leaving 5 bases of the junction unmatched. CDR3 length: 14 residues.

This chain links TRBV12-3 or TRBV12-4 with TRBJ2-7, with a weak D call TRBD2 (6 bases). V gave up 1 base and J gave up 3 bases, with 13 bases separating them. This CDR3 has 15 amino acids. The CDR3 is CASSLGAGKGYEQYF. In DNA form, the CDR3 reads TGTGCCAGCAGTTTAGGAGCGGGCAAAGGCTACGAGCAGTACTTC.